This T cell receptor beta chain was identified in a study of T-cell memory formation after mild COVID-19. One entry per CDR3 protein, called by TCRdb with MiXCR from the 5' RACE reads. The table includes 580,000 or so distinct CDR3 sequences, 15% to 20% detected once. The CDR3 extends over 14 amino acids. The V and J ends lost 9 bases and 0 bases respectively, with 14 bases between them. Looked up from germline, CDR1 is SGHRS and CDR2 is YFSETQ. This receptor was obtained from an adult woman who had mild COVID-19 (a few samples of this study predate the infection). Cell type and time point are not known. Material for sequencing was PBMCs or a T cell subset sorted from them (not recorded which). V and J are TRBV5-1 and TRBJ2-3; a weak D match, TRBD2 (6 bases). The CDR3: CATQAGPSTDTQYF. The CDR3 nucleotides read TGCGCCACCCAAGCGGGCCCCAGCACAGATACGCAGTATTTT. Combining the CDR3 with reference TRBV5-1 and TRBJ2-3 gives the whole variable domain KAGVTQTPRYLIKTRGQQVTLSCSPISGHRSVSWYQQTPGQGLQFLFEYFSETQRNKGNFPGRFSGRQFSNSRSEMNVSTLELGDSALYLCATQAGPSTDTQYFGPGTRLTVL.